These T cell receptor beta chains were read from a single sample in a study of T cell responses to AZD1222 COVID-19 vaccine. Only in-frame clones appear in the TCRdb table, and some are missing; sequencing was by immunoSEQ multiplex PCR. The data show approximately 260,000 clones, with more than 85% seen just once and 0.55% held by the top ten. This material consisted of peripheral blood, taken on day 0 of AZD1222 vaccination. The receptors here all came from an adult in good health. CDR3s include the opening cysteine and the closing phenylalanine or tryptophan.

CDR3 length,V gene,CDR3 protein
13,TRBV2,CASSGRVGQPQHF
14,TRBV28,CASSLTGAQDTQYF
15,TRBV3-1/TRBV3-2,CASSQGPNPSYEQYF
13,TRBV29-1,CSVVLPGFWTQYF
15,TRBV4-2,CASSQESEVDYGYTF
14,TRBV9,CASSVESLTDTQYF
13,TRBV29-1,CSVGTGGYSGYTF
15,TRBV11-2,CASSPGGRLGNTIYF
12,TRBV28,CASGPTYNEQFF
14,TRBV2,CASSTGRTNTEAFF
13,TRBV7-3,CASSFVGDTEAFF
12,TRBV6-5,CASQRDTPSQYF
13,TRBV6-5,CASRYESGQGAFF
15,TRBV11-2,CASSLVIRGDYGYTF
14,TRBV19,CASSGAGDGNTIYF
15,TRBV10-2,CPPRRQGAGNTEAFF
16,TRBV4-3,CASSQDPAGSGNEQFF
11,TRBV25-1,CASRIGYEQYF
14,TRBV4-1,CASSQAPRTGELFF
16,TRBV5-1,CASSSFYGTGINEQFF
11,TRBV20-1,CRPDGNTEAFF
13,TRBV29-1,CSVRAGGREEQYF